Following are 23 T cell receptor beta chains from one sample sequenced in a study of regulatory T cells in long-lasting Graves disease. Time point here: persistent/refractory GD, antithyroid drugs over 5 years with positive TRAb. Scientists built the TCR library using RNA that was extracted from PBMCs. According to the study, TCR beta libraries were built with iRepertoire HTBI primers and CDR3-region Arm-PCR. TCRdb used MiXCR to reprocess the multiplex PCR reads, holding one entry per CDR3 protein. The sample lists some 280,000 distinct CDR3 sequences, roughly 21% occurring once. Sequencing was performed on peripheral blood mononuclear cells (PBMCs), taken when the disease was refractory, from a patient treated with antithyroid drugs. Every receptor here comes from a female donor with Graves disease.

The rearrangement links TRBV19 to TRBJ1-5; the D is unclear. The CDR3 spans 13 residues. The V end lost 5 bases, the J end lost 5 bases, and 10 bases lay between the germline ends. CDR1 and CDR2 from the germline V gene are LNHDA and SQIVND (reference sequence). CDR3 sequence: CASSGGLDQPQHF. CDR3 DNA: TGTGCCAGTAGTGGCGGGCTGGATCAGCCCCAGCATTTT.

A single count supports this clonotype. The chain uses TRBV7-9 and TRBJ1-2; 8 bases fit TRBD1. Looked up from germline, CDR1 is SEHNR and CDR2 is FQNEAQ (reference sequence). V trimming: 0 bases; J trimming: 5 bases; junction bases outside the gene matches: 5. There are 15 residues in the CDR3. CDR3 loop: CASSLAGQVPYGYTF. DNA of the CDR3: TGTGCCAGCAGCTTAGCGGGACAGGTTCCGTATGGCTACACCTTC. The variable domain in full, with the rest retrieved from reference TRBV7-9 and TRBJ1-2, is DTGVSQNPRHKITKRGQNVTFRCDPISEHNRLYWYRQTLGQGPEFLTYFQNEAQLEKSRLLSDRFSAERPKGSFSTLEIQRTEQGDSAMYLCASSLAGQVPYGYTFGSGTRLTVV.

This clonotype was recorded a few times. The DNA for the CDR3 is TGTGCCAGCAGTCCCTCAGGGGGCCGAGTCGGGGAGCTGTTTTTT. Its translation is CASSPSGGRVGELFF. J is TRBJ2-2 and V is TRBV28; 8 nucleotides align to TRBD1. This CDR3 region has 15 residues. Germline V gives CDR1 MDHEN, CDR2 SYDVKM. V dropped 5 bases and J dropped 7; count of bases not matched to a gene: 9. The whole variable domain, filled in from reference TRBV28 and TRBJ2-2, reads DVKVTQSSRYLVKRTGEKVFLECVQDMDHENMFWYRQDPGLGLRLIYFSYDVKMKEKGDIPEGYSVSREKKERFSLILESASTNQTSMYLCASSPSGGRVGELFFGEGSRLTVL.

The rearrangement uses TRBV20-1 and TRBJ2-5, with 8 bases identical to TRBD2. The CDR3 spans 13 residues. Germline loops: CDR1 DFQATT, CDR2 SNEGSKA (reference sequence). J lost 5 bases, V lost 6 bases, and 8 bases had no gene match. The CDR3 protein is CSAIGRAMETQYF. In DNA form, the CDR3 reads TGCAGTGCCATCGGGAGGGCCATGGAGACCCAGTACTTC.

This clonotype was seen a handful of times. V usage is TRBV5-1 and J usage is TRBJ2-7; D unclear. Germline CDR1 SGHRS, CDR2 YFSETQ. V was shortened by 0 bases and J by 3 bases, with 10 bases between the two germline ends. The CDR3 contains 14 residues. In nucleotides, the CDR3 is TGCGCCAGCAGCTTGGCCGGCGCACTCTACGAGCAGTACTTC. It codes for CASSLAGALYEQYF.

The chain carries TRBV15 and TRBJ1-6; D unclear. V gave up 3 bases and J gave up 7 bases, with 13 bases separating them. The CDR3 runs to 15 residues. Germline values: CDR1 LNHNV, CDR2 YYDKDF (reference sequence). CDR3 loop: CATSRGGLKNSPLHF. The CDR3 DNA sequence: TGTGCCACCAGCAGGGGAGGACTGAAGAATTCACCCCTCCACTTT.

This clonotype has ten or more counts. This chain links TRBV28 with TRBJ2-2, with D perhaps TRBD1 (5 bases). The CDR3 contains 15 residues. The germline V gene encodes CDR1 MDHEN and CDR2 SYDVKM. V lost 5 bases to trimming and J lost 6 bases, with 16 bases between them. The CDR3 loop is CASSRYRLGPGELFF. In DNA form, the CDR3 reads TGTGCCAGCAGTAGATACAGGCTCGGTCCCGGGGAGCTGTTTTTT.

This clonotype has ten or more counts. This chain uses TRBV28 with TRBJ2-2; D gene unclear. The germline CDR1 and CDR2 sequences are MDHEN and SYDVKM. The CDR3 consists of 13 residues. V was shortened by 5 bases and J by 6 bases, with 10 bases between the two germline ends. The CDR3 region is CASSPLRAGELFF. Here the CDR3 DNA reads TGTGCCAGCAGTCCCTTAAGAGCCGGGGAGCTGTTTTTT.

This clonotype was observed at least ten times. This chain uses TRBV7-6 with TRBJ2-5; D unclear. Trimming pared 5 bases from V and 5 bases from J, leaving 12 bases between. The germline gives CDR1 SGHVS, CDR2 FNYEAQ. The length of the CDR3 is 13 residues. The DNA of the CDR3 is TGTGCCAGCAGCCGGACCCTTTTTGAGACCCAGTACTTC. Translated, it gives CASSRTLFETQYF.

This clonotype appeared a few times. CDR3 in amino acids: CASSPRAGGLVDIQYF. In nucleotides, the CDR3 is TGTGCCAGCAGCCCCCGAGCGGGAGGCTTGGTGGACATTCAGTACTTC. The chain employs TRBV7-9 and TRBJ2-4; 9 nucleotides match TRBD2. Germline loops: CDR1 SEHNR, CDR2 FQNEAQ (reference sequence). V lost 5 bases, J lost 8 bases, and 13 bases stayed unmatched. The CDR3 covers 16 residues.

The sample holds a few counts of this clonotype. The chain carries TRBV5-1 and TRBJ1-1; possible D gene TRBD1, 5 bases. V was cut by 0 bases and J by 6 bases, with 12 bases left in between. The CDR3 is 14 residues long. Germline V gene data show CDR1 as SGHRS and CDR2 as YFSETQ. CDR3 protein: CASSLVGGDAEAFF. The CDR3 coding sequence is TGCGCCAGCAGCTTGGTGGGAGGGGACGCTGAAGCTTTCTTT.

This clonotype was counted only a few times. This sequence joins TRBV6-1 and TRBJ2-2; 7 bases are shared with TRBD2. J gave up 5 bases and V 6 bases, and 9 bases lay outside the gene matches. This CDR3 is built from 15 residues. Germline V gene data show CDR1 as MNHNS and CDR2 as SASEGT. CDR3 protein: CASSKTSRRTGELFF. Here the CDR3 DNA reads TGTGCCAGCAGCAAGACTAGCAGGAGAACCGGGGAGCTGTTTTTT.

This clonotype was seen a handful of times. The junction shows a germline mismatch at one end, possibly a read error. The chain joins TRBV11-2 to TRBJ2-7, with D uncertain. The CDR3 runs to 13 residues. Germline V lookup: CDR1 SGHAT, CDR2 FQNNGV. For the CDR3, the DNA is TGTGCCAGCAGCTCCGCAGACTCCTACGAGCGGTACTTC. Translating gives CASSSADSYERYF.

This clonotype was counted only a few times. This chain links TRBV12-3 or TRBV12-4 with TRBJ2-2; perhaps TRBD1 as D (5 bases). V was shortened by 1 base and J by 0 bases, with 6 bases between the two germline ends. This CDR3 spans 15 amino acids. The CDR3 DNA reads as TGTGCCAGCAGTTTAGGGACACCGAACACCGGGGAGCTGTTTTTT. Amino acid sequence: CASSLGTPNTGELFF.

This clonotype appeared many times. The chain employs TRBV27 and TRBJ2-7, with 8 positions matching TRBD1. V was pared by 4 bases and J by 6 bases, with 8 bases of the junction left unmatched. CDR1 is MNHEY and CDR2 is SMNVEV in the germline V gene (reference sequence). This CDR3 spans 14 amino acids. CDR3 sequence: CASSYSGTGSEQYF. The CDR3 coding sequence is TGTGCCAGCAGTTATTCCGGGACAGGCTCCGAGCAGTACTTC.

This clonotype was seen a few times. The V gene is TRBV5-1, the J gene TRBJ1-5; D is perhaps TRBD1 (6 bases). Trimming left V 2 bases short and J 7 bases short, with 13 bases between. The CDR3 length is 14 residues. The germline gives CDR1 SGHRS, CDR2 YFSETQ. The CDR3 spells CASSLEGGGQPQHF. CDR3 nucleotides: TGCGCCAGCAGCTTAGAGGGGGGCGGGCAGCCCCAGCATTTT.

There are a few counts of this clonotype. The V and J genes are TRBV4-1 and TRBJ1-1; maybe TRBD1 (5 bases). Per the germline V gene, CDR1 is MGHRA and CDR2 is YSYEKL. CDR3 length equals 13 residues. V was shortened by 6 bases and J by 5 bases, with 13 bases between the two germline ends. The CDR3 here is CASRKSRDTEAFF. The CDR3 nucleotides read TGCGCCAGCAGAAAGAGCAGGGATACTGAAGCTTTCTTT.

Many counts were recorded for this clonotype. The V gene is TRBV6-9, the J gene TRBJ2-7; TRBD2 is a possible D gene (5 bases). The CDR3 loop spans 14 amino acids. V lost 4 bases to trimming and J lost 9 bases, with 19 bases between them. Germline CDR1 is MNHGY and CDR2 is SVAAGI. Here the CDR3 DNA reads TGTGCCAGCAGTTCCCATGGGAGTGGGGTGGGGCAGTACTTC. Residues: CASSSHGSGVGQYF.

In its sample, this clonotype was seen a few times. J is TRBJ2-5 and V is TRBV27; D gene ambiguous. V dropped 4 bases and J dropped 4 bases, with 10 bases sitting between them. This CDR3 has 13 amino acids. The germline gives CDR1 MNHEY, CDR2 SMNVEV (reference sequence). CDR3 sequence reads: CASSSESTETQYF. CDR3 nucleotide sequence: TGTGCCAGCAGTTCCGAGTCAACAGAGACCCAGTACTTC.

This clonotype was seen many times. V and J are TRBV2 and TRBJ2-2; D might be TRBD2 (6 bases). Germline values: CDR1 SNHLY, CDR2 FYNNEI. The CDR3 consists of 16 residues. The germline V and J ends were trimmed by 0 bases and 5 bases, with 13 bases remaining between them. The CDR3 protein is CASSEAGLALTGELFF. CDR3 bases: TGTGCCAGCAGTGAAGCGGGGCTAGCGTTGACCGGGGAGCTGTTTTTT.

This clonotype was seen repeatedly, ten times or more. Here the CDR3 DNA reads TGCAGTGCTATAACAGGGACCGGGGATTCACCCCTCCACTTT. Protein sequence: CSAITGTGDSPLHF. The genes are TRBV20-1 and TRBJ1-6; TRBD1 is a possible D gene (6 bases). Trimming took off 4 bases at V and 8 bases at J, with 15 bases between the two ends. This CDR3 is 14 amino acids long. The germline gives CDR1 DFQATT, CDR2 SNEGSKA (reference sequence).

V and J are TRBV2 and TRBJ2-5, with D possibly TRBD2 on 6 matching bases. From germline, CDR1 is SNHLY and CDR2 FYNNEI. The CDR3 length is 16 residues. V lost 6 bases and J lost 0, with 17 bases in between. The chain's CDR3 is CASSPLATPYQETQYF. DNA for the CDR3: TGTGCCAGCAGCCCCCTAGCGACTCCGTACCAAGAGACCCAGTACTTC.

The count of this clonotype is one. The chain carries TRBV5-1 and TRBJ1-1; D is possibly TRBD1 (6 bases). CDR3 length equals 13 residues. With 4 bases removed from V and 6 bases from J, the gap between germline ends came to 13 bases. Germline-derived CDR1 and CDR2 are SGHRS and YFSETQ. The CDR3 DNA sequence: TGCGCCAGCAGCCCCCCGGACAGCCCTGAAGCTTTCTTT. It encodes CASSPPDSPEAFF.